This entry lists 21 T cell receptor beta chains sequenced from one sample in a study of graft-versus-host responses after intestinal transplantation. No antigens are known for them. Generated by immunoSEQ multiplex PCR, the TCRdb table keeps only in-frame clones and is missing some. The sample lists 50,000 to 75,000 clones; around 93% were seen once. Sequencing was performed on unstimulated CD4+ T cells sorted from spleen or lymph node cells, taken before transplant. The source of these receptors is a human donor who was the organ donor for an intestinal transplant.

The rearrangement joins TRBV10-3 to TRBJ2-7, with TRBD1 identical over 8 bases. From germline, CDR1 is ENHRY and CDR2 SYGVKD. V shed 1 base, J shed 2 bases, and the junction held 1 base outside the gene matches. The CDR3 sequence is 14 residues long. The chain's CDR3 is CAISEWGQAYEQYF. CDR3 nucleotide sequence: TGTGCCATCAGTGAGTGGGGACAGGCCTACGAGCAGTACTTC.

J is TRBJ2-7 and V is TRBV18; 7 bases fit TRBD1. This CDR3 contains 13 residues. Germline V gene lookup returns CDR1 KGHSH and CDR2 LQKENI. The V and J ends lost 4 bases and 0 bases, in that order; junction bases with no gene match: 0. The DNA for the CDR3 is TGTGCCAGCTCACGGGACAGCTCCTACGAGCAGTACTTC. It encodes CASSRDSSYEQYF.

The gene calls are TRBV29-1 and TRBJ2-3; D unresolved. Between the trimmed V and J ends, which lost 7 bases and 0 bases, there was a span of 11 bases. CDR1 is SQVTM, CDR2 ANQGSEA, per germline. The CDR3 consists of 13 residues. CDR3 DNA sequence: TGCAGCGCTGAGGACGGAAGCACAGATACGCAGTATTTT. The encoded protein is CSAEDGSTDTQYF.

The chain recombines TRBV4-1 with TRBJ2-7; 7 nucleotides match TRBD1. Trimming cost V 4 bases and J 6 bases; bases outside gene matches: 12. The CDR3 has 15 amino acids. Germline loops: CDR1 MGHRA, CDR2 YSYEKL. The CDR3 DNA reads as TGCGCCAGCAGCCCTCGACAGGGTTGGAACAGCGAGCAGTACTTC. Translation gives CASSPRQGWNSEQYF.

This clone appeared a few times. The chain employs TRBV9 and TRBJ1-4; D may be TRBD1 (6 bases). V gave up 3 bases and J gave up 3 bases, with 12 bases separating them. The CDR3 length is 15 residues. Germline V gene lookup returns CDR1 SGDLS and CDR2 YYNGEE. The CDR3 protein is CASSGHGGPNEKLFF. Written as DNA, the CDR3 is TGTGCCAGCAGCGGCCATGGGGGCCCTAATGAAAAACTGTTTTTT.

The chain has TRBV7-3 and TRBJ2-5; no definite D call. This CDR3 spans 11 amino acids. CDR1 is SGHTA, CDR2 FQGTGA, per germline. With 4 bases removed from V and 5 bases from J, the gap between germline ends came to 5 bases. CDR3 in amino acids: CASSSRETQYF. DNA for the CDR3: TGTGCCAGCAGCTCAAGGGAGACCCAGTACTTC. The whole variable domain, filled in from reference TRBV7-3 and TRBJ2-5, reads GAGVSQTPSNKVTEKGKYVELRCDPISGHTALYWYRQSLGQGPEFLIYFQGTGAADDSGLPNDRFFAVRPEGSVSTLKIQRTERGDSAVYLCASSSRETQYFGPGTRLLVL.

The sample holds a few counts of this clone. The chain couples TRBV6-5 to TRBJ2-7, with 8 positions matching TRBD2. The CDR3 length is 12 residues. CDR1 is MNHEY and CDR2 is SVGAGI in the germline V gene. After removal of 7 bases from V and 7 bases from J, the junction contained 6 bases not matched to a gene. CDR3 bases: TGTGCCAGCACCCCGGCGGGGGGAGAGCAGTACTTC. It is translated as CASTPAGGEQYF.

The rearrangement joins TRBV7-2 to TRBJ1-2; no clear D gene. This CDR3 is 14 amino acids long. Looked up from germline, CDR1 is SGHTA and CDR2 is FQGNSA. The ends were cut back, 5 bases at V and 0 bases at J, with 10 bases in the middle. The CDR3 DNA follows: TGTGCCAGCAGCCGAGGACGGACTAACTATGGCTACACCTTC. Translating gives CASSRGRTNYGYTF.

The rearrangement uses TRBV5-4 and TRBJ1-1; D gene unclear. Germline assignment: CDR1 SGHNT and CDR2 YYREEE (reference sequence). The CDR3 contains 12 residues. Between the trimmed V and J ends, which lost 3 bases and 6 bases, there was a span of 9 bases. CDR3 in DNA: TGTGCCAGCAGCTCGGTAAAGTCTGAAGCTTTCTTT. Protein product: CASSSVKSEAFF.

The chain joins TRBV2 to TRBJ1-4, with TRBD1 as a possible D gene (5 bases). This CDR3 contains 13 residues. Trimming took 10 bases from V and 3 from J, leaving 12 bases between them. CDR1 SNHLY and CDR2 FYNNEI come from the germline V gene. The CDR3 sequence: CAIQGGANEKLFF. CDR3 sequence (DNA): TGTGCCATCCAGGGAGGGGCTAATGAAAAACTGTTTTTT.

The chain combines TRBV6-6 with TRBJ2-7, with 7 bases matching TRBD2. The J segment lost 4 bases and the V segment lost 0 bases, leaving 9 bases of the junction unmatched. CDR1 and CDR2 (germline): MNHNY, SVGAGI (reference sequence). CDR3 length equals 16 residues. In DNA form, the CDR3 reads TGTGCCAGCAGTTACTCAGGCGGGGGATCCACGTACGAGCAGTACTTC. This sequence encodes CASSYSGGGSTYEQYF.

The genes are TRBV4-1 and TRBJ2-1, with D uncertain. Germline CDR1 reads MGHRA; CDR2 reads YSYEKL. The V and J ends lost 0 bases and 4 bases respectively, with 13 bases between them. This CDR3 spans 16 amino acids. The CDR3 reads CASSQEPRAPYNEQFF. In nucleotides, the CDR3 is TGCGCCAGCAGCCAAGAACCCCGAGCCCCGTACAATGAGCAGTTCTTC.

The V gene is TRBV2, the J gene TRBJ1-2, with D possibly matching TRBD1 (5 bases). Germline CDR1 and CDR2: SNHLY and FYNNEI. The CDR3 is 13 amino acids. The ends were cut back, 3 bases at V and 2 bases at J, with 7 bases in the middle. CDR3 loop: CASSDQGNYGYTF. CDR3 DNA sequence: TGTGCCAGCAGTGATCAGGGAAACTATGGCTACACCTTC.

This chain links TRBV21-1 with TRBJ2-3; TRBD2 reflects the table's D call only, with no check against the DNA. TRBV21-1 is recorded as a pseudogene. The length of the CDR3 is 17 residues. CDR3: CASSKARLAGRTDTQYF. CDR3 bases: TGTGCCAGCAGCAAAGCGCGATTAGCGGGGCGCACAGATACGCAGTATTTT.

This chain joins TRBV10-3 and TRBJ1-1, with D unclear. This CDR3 contains 14 residues. With 4 bases removed from V and 1 base from J, the gap between germline ends came to 10 bases. Germline assignment: CDR1 ENHRY and CDR2 SYGVKD. Written as DNA, the CDR3 is TGTGCCATCAGTGTCGCCAAAAAGAACACTGAAGCTTTCTTT. It codes for CAISVAKKNTEAFF.

The rearrangement joins TRBV11-1 to TRBJ2-7, with 11 bases matching TRBD1. In germline, CDR1 is SGHAT, CDR2 FQDESV (reference sequence). CDR3 length: 14 residues. Trimming cost V 5 bases and J 3 bases; bases outside gene matches: 3. CDR3: CASSPGQGDYEQYF. CDR3 in DNA: TGTGCCAGCAGCCCGGGACAGGGGGACTACGAGCAGTACTTC. Using reference TRBV11-1 and TRBJ2-7 for the parts outside the CDR3, the full variable domain is EAEVAQSPRYKITEKSQAVAFWCDPISGHATLYWYRQILGQGPELLVQFQDESVVDDSQLPKDRFSAERLKGVDSTLKIQPAELGDSAMYLCASSPGQGDYEQYFGPGTRLTVT.

The chain carries TRBV15 and TRBJ2-5; D not resolved. TRBJ2-7 explains the end of the DNA better; the J call may be wrong. The germline CDR1 and CDR2 sequences are LNHNV and YYDKDF (reference sequence). The CDR3 loop spans 12 amino acids. CDR3 bases: TGTGCCACCAGCAGAGGGGCCCACGAGCAGTACTTC. This sequence encodes CATSRGAHEQYF.

The gene calls are TRBV18 and TRBJ2-1; 9 bases match TRBD2. The CDR3 has 15 amino acids. V lost 5 bases and J lost 6; bases outside the gene matches: 8. CDR1 is KGHSH, CDR2 LQKENI, per germline. CDR3 in amino acids: CASSSSRGGLNEQFF. CDR3 coding DNA: TGTGCCAGCTCAAGTTCGCGGGGGGGTCTCAATGAGCAGTTCTTC.

The CDR3 DNA reads TGTGCCAGTAGAATGGGAGGGAATCAGCCCCAGCATTTT. The encoded protein is CASRMGGNQPQHF. The rearrangement uses TRBV19 and TRBJ1-5; unclear D gene. This CDR3 contains 13 residues. Germline V lookup: CDR1 LNHDA, CDR2 SQIVND (reference sequence). Trimming shortened V by 6 bases and J by 4 bases, and 10 bases separated the two germline ends. The variable domain in full, with the rest retrieved from reference TRBV19 and TRBJ1-5, is DGGITQSPKYLFRKEGQNVTLSCEQNLNHDAMYWYRQDPGQGLRLIYYSQIVNDFQKGDIAEGYSVSREKKESFPLTVTSAQKNPTAFYLCASRMGGNQPQHFGDGTRLSIL.

Only one count was recorded for this clone. V is TRBV6-1 and J is TRBJ1-5; D not certain. The V gene's germline CDR1 is MNHNS and CDR2 SASEGT. The V gene lost 7 bases and the J gene lost 7 bases, with 20 bases spanning the gap. The CDR3 loop spans 15 amino acids. In DNA, the CDR3 is TGTGCCAGCACCGAATCCTCTCGGGGAGGGCAGCCCCAGCATTTT. Encoded protein: CASTESSRGGQPQHF.

The rearrangement uses TRBV6-5 and TRBJ1-2, with TRBD1 as a possible D gene (5 bases). The CDR3 spans 12 residues. Trimming took 8 bases from V and 8 from J, leaving 15 bases between them. Germline lookup yields CDR1 MNHEY and CDR2 SVGAGI. CDR3 loop: CASFGGTRGYTF. The CDR3 DNA sequence: TGTGCCAGCTTCGGGGGAACTAGGGGCTACACCTTC.